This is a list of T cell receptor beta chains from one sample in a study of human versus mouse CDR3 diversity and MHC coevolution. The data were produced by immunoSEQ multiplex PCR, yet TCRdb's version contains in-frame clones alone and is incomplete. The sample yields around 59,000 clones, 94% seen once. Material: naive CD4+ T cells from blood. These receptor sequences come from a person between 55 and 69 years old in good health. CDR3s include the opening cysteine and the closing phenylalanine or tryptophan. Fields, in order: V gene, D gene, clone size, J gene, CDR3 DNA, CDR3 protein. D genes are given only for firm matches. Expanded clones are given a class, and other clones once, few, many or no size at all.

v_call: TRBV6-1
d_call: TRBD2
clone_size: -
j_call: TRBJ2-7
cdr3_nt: TGTGCCAGCTATCGGACTAGCGGCCCCTACGAGCAGTACTTC
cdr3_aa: CASYRTSGPYEQYF

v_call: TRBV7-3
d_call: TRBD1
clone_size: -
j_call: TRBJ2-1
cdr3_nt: TGTGCCAGCAGCTTAAGACAGGGGGGGTACAATGAGCAGTTCTTC
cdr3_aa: CASSLRQGGYNEQFF

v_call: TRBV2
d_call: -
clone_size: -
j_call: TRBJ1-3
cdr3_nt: TGTGCCAGCAGTGGTACCAGGGCTGGAAACACCATATATTTT
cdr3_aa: CASSGTRAGNTIYF

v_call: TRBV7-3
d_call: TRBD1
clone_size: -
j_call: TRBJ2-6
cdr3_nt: TGTGCCAGCCGTCCCGGGACAGGAGCCGGGGCCAACGTCCTGACTTTC
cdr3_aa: CASRPGTGAGANVLTF

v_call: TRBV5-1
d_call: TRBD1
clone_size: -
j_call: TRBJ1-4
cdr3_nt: TGCGCCAGCAGCTCGGGACAGGGTCACGAAAAACTGTTTTTT
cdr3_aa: CASSSGQGHEKLFF

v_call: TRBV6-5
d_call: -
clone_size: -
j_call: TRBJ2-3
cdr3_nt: TGTGCCAGCAGTGTGTTGGCTAGCGTCACAGATACGCAGTATTTT
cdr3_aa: CASSVLASVTDTQYF

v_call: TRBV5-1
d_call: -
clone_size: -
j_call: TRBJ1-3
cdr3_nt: TGCGCCAGCAGCCGCGATACCGACTCTGGAAACACCATATATTTT
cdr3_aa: CASSRDTDSGNTIYF

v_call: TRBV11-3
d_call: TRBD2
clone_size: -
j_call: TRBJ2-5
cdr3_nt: TGTGCCAGCAGCTTAGGGACTAGCGGGAGGGAGACCCAGTACTTC
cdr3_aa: CASSLGTSGRETQYF

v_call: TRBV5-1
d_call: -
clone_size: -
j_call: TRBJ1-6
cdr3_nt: TGCGCCAGCAGCTCGTGGACAGAACATACACCCCTCCACTTT
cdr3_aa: CASSSWTEHTPLHF

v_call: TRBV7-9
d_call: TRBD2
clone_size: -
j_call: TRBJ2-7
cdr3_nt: TGTGCCAGCAGCGTGGGCGGGAGCTCCTACGAGCAGTACTTC
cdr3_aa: CASSVGGSSYEQYF

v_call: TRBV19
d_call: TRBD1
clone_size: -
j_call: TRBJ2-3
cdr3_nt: TGTGCCAGTAGTACCGGACAGGGAAGAACAGATACGCAGTATTTT
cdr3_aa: CASSTGQGRTDTQYF

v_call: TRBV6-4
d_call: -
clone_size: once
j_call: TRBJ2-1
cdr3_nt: TGTGCCAGCGGGCGGGACCCGAGCTCCTACAATGAGCAGTTCTTC
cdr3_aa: CASGRDPSSYNEQFF

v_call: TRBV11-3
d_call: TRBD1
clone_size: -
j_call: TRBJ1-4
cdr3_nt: TGTGCCAGCAGCGGAGACAGGGCCCTTAATGAAAAACTGTTTTTT
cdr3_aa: CASSGDRALNEKLFF

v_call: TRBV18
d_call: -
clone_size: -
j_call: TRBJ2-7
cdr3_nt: TGTGCCAGCTCACCATCCAGGGATGTGGGGATCTACGAGCAGTACTTC
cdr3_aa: CASSPSRDVGIYEQYF

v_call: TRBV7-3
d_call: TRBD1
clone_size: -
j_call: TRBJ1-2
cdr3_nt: TGTGCCAGCAGCGCCGGGACAGGGATCCTTAACTATGGCTACACCTTC
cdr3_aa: CASSAGTGILNYGYTF

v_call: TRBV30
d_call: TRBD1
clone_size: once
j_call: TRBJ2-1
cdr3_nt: TGTGCCTGGAGTGTACTGAGACAGGGCGACAATGAGCAGTTCTTC
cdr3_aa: CAWSVLRQGDNEQFF

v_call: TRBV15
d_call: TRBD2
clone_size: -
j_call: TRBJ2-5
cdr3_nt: TGTGCCACCAGCAGAGAGGTCGGCCCGGGAGGGGGGGAGACCCAGTACTTC
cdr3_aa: CATSREVGPGGGETQYF

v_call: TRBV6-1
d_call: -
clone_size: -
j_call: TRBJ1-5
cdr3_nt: TGTGCCAGCAGCCTAAGCGGGGGAAACAATCAGCCCCAGCATTTT
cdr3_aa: CASSLSGGNNQPQHF

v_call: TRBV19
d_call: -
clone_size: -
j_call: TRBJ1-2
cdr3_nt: TGTGCCAGTAGGGGCCAGCCTACTAACTATGGCTACACCTTC
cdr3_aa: CASRGQPTNYGYTF

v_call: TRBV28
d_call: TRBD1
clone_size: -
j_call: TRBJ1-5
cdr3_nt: TGTGCCAGCAGCCTATTACAGGGGGGCAATCAGCCCCAGCATTTT
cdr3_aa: CASSLLQGGNQPQHF

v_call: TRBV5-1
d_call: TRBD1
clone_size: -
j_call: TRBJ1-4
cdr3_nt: TGCGCCAGCAGCCGACCGGGACAGGGAGATGAAAAACTGTTTTTT
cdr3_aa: CASSRPGQGDEKLFF

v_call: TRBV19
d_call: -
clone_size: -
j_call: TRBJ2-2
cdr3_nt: TGTGCCAGTAGTCGGGGGGGACAGATCTCCGGGGAGCTGTTTTTT
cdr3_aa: CASSRGGQISGELFF

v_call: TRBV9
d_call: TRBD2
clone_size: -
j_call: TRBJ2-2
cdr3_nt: TGTGCCAGCAGCGTAGATCCAGCGGGAGGGCCGGGCGGGGAGCTGTTTTTT
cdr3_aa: CASSVDPAGGPGGELFF

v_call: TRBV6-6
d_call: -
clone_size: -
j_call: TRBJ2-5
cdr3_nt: TGTGCCAGCAGTTACCAGAGTACCCGGGGGGAGACCCAGTACTTC
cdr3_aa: CASSYQSTRGETQYF

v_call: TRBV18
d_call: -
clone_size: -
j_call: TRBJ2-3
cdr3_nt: TGTGCCAGCTCACTGACAGAGCCCCGCACAGATACGCAGTATTTT
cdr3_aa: CASSLTEPRTDTQYF

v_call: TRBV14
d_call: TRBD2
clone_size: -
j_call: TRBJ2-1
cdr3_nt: TGTGCCAGCAGCCTCCTCCTAGCGGGAGGACGCAATGAGCAGTTCTTC
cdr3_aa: CASSLLLAGGRNEQFF

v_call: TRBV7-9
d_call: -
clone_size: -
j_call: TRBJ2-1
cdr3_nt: TGTGCCAGCAGCTTAGACAGGGTGGATGAGCAGTTCTTC
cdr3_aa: CASSLDRVDEQFF

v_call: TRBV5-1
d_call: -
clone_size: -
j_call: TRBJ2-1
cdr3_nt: TGCGCCAGCAGCCCTGACAGTATAGACAATGAGCAGTTCTTC
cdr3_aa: CASSPDSIDNEQFF

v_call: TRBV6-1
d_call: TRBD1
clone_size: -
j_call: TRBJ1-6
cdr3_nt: TGTGCCAGCAGTGGGAGATTTCCGGGACAGGCAAGCTCCTATAATTCACCCCTCCACTTT
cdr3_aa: CASSGRFPGQASSYNSPLHF

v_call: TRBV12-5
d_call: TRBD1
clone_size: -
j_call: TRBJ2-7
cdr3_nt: TGTGCTAGTGGTTCCTCGGACAGGGTCGAGCAGTACTTC
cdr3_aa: CASGSSDRVEQYF

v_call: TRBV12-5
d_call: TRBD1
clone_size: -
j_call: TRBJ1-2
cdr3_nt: TGTGCTAGTGGTTTGGGAATAGGACAGGGCAGCTATGGCTACACCTTC
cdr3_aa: CASGLGIGQGSYGYTF

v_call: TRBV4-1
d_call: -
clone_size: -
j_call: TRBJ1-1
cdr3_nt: TGCGCCAGCAGCCAAGGGACTTGGACTGAAGCTTTCTTT
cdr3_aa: CASSQGTWTEAFF

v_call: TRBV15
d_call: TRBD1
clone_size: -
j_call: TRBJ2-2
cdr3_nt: TGTGCCACCAGCAGAGGGGGACAGGCCATCAACACCGGGGAGCTGTTTTTT
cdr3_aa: CATSRGGQAINTGELFF

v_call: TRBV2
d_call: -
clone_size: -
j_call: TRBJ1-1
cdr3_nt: TGTGCCAGCAGGTACAGCATGAACACTGAAGCTTTCTTT
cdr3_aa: CASRYSMNTEAFF

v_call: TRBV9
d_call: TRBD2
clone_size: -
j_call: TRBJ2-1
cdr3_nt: TGTGCCAGCAGCGTAGCCGGGAGGGCCGGCAATGAGCAGTTCTTC
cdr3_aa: CASSVAGRAGNEQFF

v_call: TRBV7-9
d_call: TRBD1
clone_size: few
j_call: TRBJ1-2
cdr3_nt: TGTGCCAGCAGCCCGAGACAGGGGCGCTATGGCTACACCTTC
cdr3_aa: CASSPRQGRYGYTF

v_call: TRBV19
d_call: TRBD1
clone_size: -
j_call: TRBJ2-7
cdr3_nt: TGTGCCAGTAGTGCGGGGACAGGGGGCAATAACGTTGGTTCCTACGAGCAGTACTTC
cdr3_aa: CASSAGTGGNNVGSYEQYF

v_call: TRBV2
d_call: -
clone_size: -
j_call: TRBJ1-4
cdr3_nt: TGTGCCAGCAGTGAGGGACAAGGCTTCGCAACTAATGAAAAACTGTTTTTT
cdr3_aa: CASSEGQGFATNEKLFF

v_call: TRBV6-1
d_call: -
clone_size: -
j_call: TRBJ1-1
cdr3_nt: TGTGCCACCGAAGTCAGGGATAACACTGAAGCTTTCTTT
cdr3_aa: CATEVRDNTEAFF

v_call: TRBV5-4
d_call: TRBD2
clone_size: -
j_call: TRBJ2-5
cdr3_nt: TGTGCCAGCAGCCCCGGACTAGCGGGAGGGCCGGGGCAAGAGACCCAGTACTTC
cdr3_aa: CASSPGLAGGPGQETQYF

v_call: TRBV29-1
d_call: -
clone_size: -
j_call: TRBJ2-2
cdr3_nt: TGCCGCGGCGCTAACACCGGGGAGCTGTTTTTT
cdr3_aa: CRGANTGELFF

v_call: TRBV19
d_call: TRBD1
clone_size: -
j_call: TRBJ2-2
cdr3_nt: TGTGCCAGTAGTACTAGGGACAGGGTGTCCGGGGAGCTGTTTTTT
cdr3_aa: CASSTRDRVSGELFF

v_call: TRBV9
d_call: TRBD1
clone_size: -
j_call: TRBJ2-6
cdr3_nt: TGTGCCAGCAGCACCCACAGGGGGGACGGGGCCAACGTCCTGACTTTC
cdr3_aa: CASSTHRGDGANVLTF

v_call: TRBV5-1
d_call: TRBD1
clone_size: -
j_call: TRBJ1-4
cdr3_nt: TGCGCCAGCAGCGCGGGGACAGGGGTTGAAAAACTGTTTTTT
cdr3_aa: CASSAGTGVEKLFF

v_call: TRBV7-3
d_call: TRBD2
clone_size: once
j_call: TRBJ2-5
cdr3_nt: TGTGCCAGCAGCTTAATGCCGGGGGGGCAAGAGACCCAGTACTTC
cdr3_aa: CASSLMPGGQETQYF

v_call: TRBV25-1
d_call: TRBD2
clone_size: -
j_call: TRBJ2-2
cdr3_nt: TGTGCCAGCAAGCGGGAAAACGGGGAGCTGTTTTTT
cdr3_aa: CASKRENGELFF

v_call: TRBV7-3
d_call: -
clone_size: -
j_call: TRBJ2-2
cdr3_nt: TGTGCCAGCAGCCCGACCGGGGTATCGGGGGAGCTGTTTTTT
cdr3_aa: CASSPTGVSGELFF

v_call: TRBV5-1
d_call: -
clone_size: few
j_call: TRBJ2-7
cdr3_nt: TGCGCCAGCAGCTTGGTAGGGGCTAGGGGAACCTACGAGCAGTACTTC
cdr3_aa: CASSLVGARGTYEQYF

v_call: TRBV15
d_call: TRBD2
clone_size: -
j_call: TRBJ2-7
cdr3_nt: TGTGCCACCTCCCCTGGACTAGCGTCCTACGAGCAGTACTTC
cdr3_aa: CATSPGLASYEQYF

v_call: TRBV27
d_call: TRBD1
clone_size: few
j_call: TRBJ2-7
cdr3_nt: TGTGCCAGCAGTTTCCGACAGGGCGAGCAGTACTTC
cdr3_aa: CASSFRQGEQYF

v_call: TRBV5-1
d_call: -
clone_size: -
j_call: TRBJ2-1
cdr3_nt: TGCGCCAGCAGCAGCCCCCTGGGGAGCAGCTCCTACAATGAGCAGTTCTTC
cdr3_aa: CASSSPLGSSSYNEQFF

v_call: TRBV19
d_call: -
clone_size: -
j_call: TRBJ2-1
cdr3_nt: TGTGCCAGTAGTTGGAGCTACAATGAGCAGTTCTTC
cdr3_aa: CASSWSYNEQFF

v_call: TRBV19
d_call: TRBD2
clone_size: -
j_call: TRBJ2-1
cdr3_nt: TGTGCCAGTAAGAGGGGCAGCGGGAGACCCGATGAGCAGTTCTTC
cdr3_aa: CASKRGSGRPDEQFF

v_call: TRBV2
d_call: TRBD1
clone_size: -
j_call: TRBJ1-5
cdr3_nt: TGTGCCAGCAGGGACCGGGACAGGGGCAATCAGCCCCAGCATTTT
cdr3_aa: CASRDRDRGNQPQHF

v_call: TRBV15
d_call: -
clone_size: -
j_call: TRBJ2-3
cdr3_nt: TGTGCCACCAGCAGAGAGATGGGACTTAGCACAGATACGCAGTATTTT
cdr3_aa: CATSREMGLSTDTQYF

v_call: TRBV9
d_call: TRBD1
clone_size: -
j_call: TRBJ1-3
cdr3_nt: TGTGCCAGCAGCGTCCAGGGGGACAGGGGAAACACCATATATTTT
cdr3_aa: CASSVQGDRGNTIYF

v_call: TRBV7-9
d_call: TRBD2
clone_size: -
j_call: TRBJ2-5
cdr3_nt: TGTGCCAGCAGCAGCGCCCGGCGGGAGCAGTACTTC
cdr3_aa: CASSSARREQYF

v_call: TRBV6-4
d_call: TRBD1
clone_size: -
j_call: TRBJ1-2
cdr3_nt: TGTGCCAGCAGCCCCACGGACAGGGCTGGTGGCTACACCTTC
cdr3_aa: CASSPTDRAGGYTF

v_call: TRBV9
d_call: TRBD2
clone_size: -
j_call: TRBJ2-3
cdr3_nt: TGTGCCAGCAGCGTAGAAGGGACTAGCGGGAGGACGAGGAATACGCAGTATTTT
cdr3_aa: CASSVEGTSGRTRNTQYF